These T cell receptor beta chains were read from a single sample in a study of T cell responses to AZD1222 COVID-19 vaccine. Sequencing used immunoSEQ multiplex PCR; TCRdb keeps in-frame clones, though not all of them. The table includes around 120,000 clones, about nine tenths detected once. The material sequenced was peripheral blood, taken on day 0 of AZD1222 vaccination. The receptors here all came from an adult in good health. Each CDR3 is given with its conserved first and last residue. The D gene is left open where the match is weak. Clone size is shown for a subset of rows, as once, few, many or a class of expanded clone.

TGTGCCAGCAGCTTCGCCCACGGGCCCCGGGAGGGAAACACCATATATTTT,CASSFAHGPREGNTIYF,TRBV11-2,NA,TRBJ1-3,NA
TGTGCTAGTGGTTTGGTACTGTCAACCGTGGGCACTGAAGCTTTCTTT,CASGLVLSTVGTEAFF,TRBV12-5,few,TRBJ1-1,NA
TGTGCCAGCAGTGTGAGACTCCTAAGCTCCTACAATGAGCAGTTCTTC,CASSVRLLSSYNEQFF,TRBV6-4,once,TRBJ2-1,NA
TGCGCCAGCAGCTTGGAGGGGAGGGGGCGAGTGGATGAGCAGTTCTTC,CASSLEGRGRVDEQFF,TRBV5-1,NA,TRBJ2-1,NA
TGCGCCAGCAGCCAAGTAGGGTCCGGGGCCAACGTCCTGACTTTC,CASSQVGSGANVLTF,TRBV4-3,NA,TRBJ2-6,NA
TGTGCCAGCAGCCAACGTAGCGGTTCCGCCTACGAGCAGTACTTC,CASSQRSGSAYEQYF,TRBV4-2,once,TRBJ2-7,NA
TGTGCCAGCAGCTTTGGGCTCCTCTCTGGAAACACCATATATTTT,CASSFGLLSGNTIYF,TRBV7-6,NA,TRBJ1-3,NA
TGTGCCAGCAGCTCCCGGGCAGCGGAGGAAAAACTGTTTTTT,CASSSRAAEEKLFF,TRBV4-2,NA,TRBJ1-4,NA
TGCGCCAGCAGCACCGAACAGGGGGCCTATGGCTACACCTTC,CASSTEQGAYGYTF,TRBV5-1,NA,TRBJ1-2,TRBD1
TGTGCCAGCTCACCACCCTCGGGCCCCGAGCAGTACTTC,CASSPPSGPEQYF,TRBV18,NA,TRBJ2-7,NA
TGTGCCACTCAAAACAGCGGGGACGGTTCGGAGACCCAGTACTTC,CATQNSGDGSETQYF,TRBV19,NA,TRBJ2-5,TRBD2
TGTGCCAGCAGTAACGACGCCCGGACAGGGTACCAAGAGACCCAGTACTTC,CASSNDARTGYQETQYF,TRBV25-1,once,TRBJ2-5,TRBD1
TGTGCCAGCGGGGGGACAGGGGGTCGGTATGGCTACACCTTC,CASGGTGGRYGYTF,TRBV27,NA,TRBJ1-2,TRBD1
TGTGCCAGCAGCCCTAGCGGGGGGCAGGGAGATACGCAGTATTTT,CASSPSGGQGDTQYF,TRBV3-1/TRBV3-2,NA,TRBJ2-3,TRBD2
TGTGCCAGCAGTTACTCGGGCCCAACCTTAATCTACTACGAGCAGTACTTC,CASSYSGPTLIYYEQYF,TRBV6-2/TRBV6-3,NA,TRBJ2-7,NA
TGTGCCAGCAGCCCGCCTACCACTACGCAGTATTTT,CASSPPTTTQYF,TRBV7-2,NA,TRBJ2-3,NA
TGTGCCAGCAGCGGAAAGAACGGGCAAAATGAAAAACTGTTTTTT,CASSGKNGQNEKLFF,TRBV9,once,TRBJ1-4,NA